What follows are 19 T cell receptor beta chains derived from one specimen sequenced in a study of CD8+CD57+ T cells in acquired aplastic anemia. Researchers used genomic DNA as the template to profile TCR beta VDJ and CDR3. Using its own MiXCR run on the reads, TCRdb lists one record per CDR3 protein. The table shows around 140,000 distinct CDR3 sequences, with roughly 40% occurring only once. Sequencing was done on a sample of sorted CD4+, CD8+, or CD8+CD57+ T cells (not recorded which) from PBMCs. These receptors were taken from a human donor in good health, serving as a control.

This clonotype appeared once. The chain links TRBV2 to TRBJ2-5, with unresolved D. CDR1 is SNHLY, CDR2 FYNNEI, per germline. The V and J ends lost 6 bases and 7 bases respectively, with 12 bases between them. The CDR3 contains 12 residues. The CDR3 DNA follows: TGTGCCAGCAGCGCAAGGAGTGGGACCCAGTACTTC. Translated, it gives CASSARSGTQYF.

V is TRBV11-1 and J is TRBJ2-7; 14 nucleotides match TRBD2. Germline V gene sequence: CDR1 SGHAT, CDR2 FQDESV (reference sequence). The CDR3 totals 19 residues. The ends lost 2 bases at V and 12 bases at J; junction bases unmatched: 21. CDR3 sequence reads: CASSLPPRRTSGGLGFLYF. The CDR3 DNA follows: TGTGCCAGCAGCTTACCCCCGAGAAGGACTAGCGGGGGGCTGGGGTTTCTGTACTTC.

In this sample, this clonotype turned up many times. V gene TRBV19 combines with J gene TRBJ1-1; weak D call: TRBD1 (6 bases). V was shortened by 5 bases and J by 4 bases, with 14 bases between the two germline ends. Germline V gene lookup returns CDR1 LNHDA and CDR2 SQIVND (reference sequence). This CDR3 is built from 14 residues. CDR3 sequence: CASSSDRFSTEAFF. The CDR3, as DNA: TGTGCCAGTAGTTCTGACAGGTTCTCCACTGAAGCTTTCTTT. Full variable domain (outside the CDR3, taken from reference TRBV19 and TRBJ1-1): DGGITQSPKYLFRKEGQNVTLSCEQNLNHDAMYWYRQDPGQGLRLIYYSQIVNDFQKGDIAEGYSVSREKKESFPLTVTSAQKNPTAFYLCASSSDRFSTEAFFGQGTRLTVV.

The genes are TRBV6-1 and TRBJ1-2; 9 bases fit TRBD1. The germline V gene encodes CDR1 MNHNS and CDR2 SASEGT. The ends lost 10 bases at V and 2 bases at J; junction bases unmatched: 8. The length of the CDR3 is 14 residues. The CDR3 coding sequence is TGTGCCATCGTAGCCGGGACAGGGAACTATGGCTACACCTTC. Encoded protein: CAIVAGTGNYGYTF.

This clonotype appeared once. One base away lies a much larger clone, so this may be a sequencing read error. This chain uses TRBV6-2 or TRBV6-3 with TRBJ1-2, with TRBD1 matching 8 bases. CDR3 size: 14 residues. Germline V gene sequence: CDR1 MNHEY, CDR2 SVGEGT. The CDR3 sequence is CASSTRGRDYGHTF. The CDR3 region has the DNA TGTGCCAGCAGTACCAGGGGGCGGGACTATGGCCACACCTTC.

Ten or more counts support this clonotype. The chain is built from TRBV19 and TRBJ2-5; D gene unclear. CDR3 size: 14 residues. The V and J ends lost 5 bases and 7 bases respectively, with 17 bases between them. In germline, CDR1 is LNHDA, CDR2 SQIVND (reference sequence). DNA for the CDR3: TGTGCCAGTAGTTCCGGGCAACCCTCAGGGACCCAGTACTTC. It yields the protein CASSSGQPSGTQYF.

The count of this clonotype is one. At one of its ends the junction is not consistent with the germline gene, which may arise from a read error. This chain connects TRBV13 to TRBJ2-7, with TRBD2 matching over 9 bases. CDR1 is PRHDT, CDR2 FYEKMQ, per germline (reference sequence). The CDR3 spans 15 residues. The CDR3 loop reads CASTLGRGGSYGQYF. Written as DNA, the CDR3 is TGTGCCAGCACGCTAGGGCGGGGGGGATCCTACGGGCAGTACTTC.

In this sample, this clonotype turned up many times. The V call is TRBV29-1, the J call TRBJ1-2; the match to TRBD1 covers 7 bases. The CDR3 contains 13 residues. CDR1 is SQVTM and CDR2 is ANQGSEA in the germline V gene. The V segment lost 6 bases and the J segment 3 bases; nucleotides outside the gene matches: 7. CDR3 region: CSVVRDRYYGYTF. The CDR3 DNA follows: TGCAGCGTCGTCAGGGACAGATACTATGGCTACACCTTC.

This clonotype was detected only once. This chain links TRBV10-3 with TRBJ1-2; 9 positions match TRBD1. The V and J ends lost 0 bases and 4 bases, in that order; junction bases with no gene match: 6. Germline loops: CDR1 ENHRY, CDR2 SYGVKD. This CDR3 is 16 amino acids long. The CDR3 DNA sequence: TGTGCCATCAGTGAGTCAAGGACAGGGGTTGCCTATGGCTACACCTTC. This gives the protein CAISESRTGVAYGYTF.

This clonotype appeared once. Possible read error: a much larger clone is one base away. The chain has TRBV12-3 or TRBV12-4 and TRBJ2-2, with 15 bases that match TRBD2. The CDR3 loop spans 16 amino acids. Here the CDR3 reads CASTWTSGRATGELSF. DNA of the CDR3: TGTGCCAGCACCTGGACTAGCGGGAGGGCCACCGGGGAGCTGTCTTTT.

This clonotype was recorded many times. The rearrangement uses TRBV29-1 and TRBJ2-3; a weak D match, TRBD2 (6 bases). Trimming stripped 6 bases from V and 7 bases from J, with 17 bases between. This CDR3 is built from 13 residues. CDR1 is SQVTM and CDR2 is ANQGSEA in the germline V gene. CDR3 residues: CSVELALQHTQYF. CDR3 nucleotides: TGCAGCGTAGAACTAGCCCTCCAACATACGCAGTATTTT.

The sample holds a few counts of this clonotype. The chain couples TRBV15 to TRBJ2-7; TRBD2 is a possible D gene (5 bases). With 0 bases removed from V and 3 bases from J, the gap between germline ends came to 12 bases. The CDR3 has 15 amino acids. CDR1 is LNHNV, CDR2 YYDKDF, per germline (reference sequence). CDR3 protein: CATSRDATGSYEQYF. The CDR3 DNA is TGTGCCACCAGCAGAGATGCAACGGGGAGCTACGAGCAGTACTTC.

In this sample, this clonotype turned up many times. J is TRBJ1-1 and V is TRBV6-1; maybe TRBD1 (5 bases). The CDR3 consists of 16 residues. The germline V gene has CDR1 MNHNS and CDR2 SASEGT. Trimming removed 5 bases from V and 3 bases from J, with 19 bases in between. The CDR3 DNA reads as TGTGCCAGCAGTCCGAGGGGAGGTTTCGCGGACACTGAAGCTTTCTTT. This codes for CASSPRGGFADTEAFF.

This clonotype was counted a few times. The gene calls are TRBV20-1 and TRBJ2-7, with 8 bases that match TRBD1. Trimming removed 0 bases from V and 5 bases from J; junction bases left unmatched: 6. CDR1 and CDR2 from the germline V gene are DFQATT and SNEGSKA (reference sequence). The CDR3 is made up of 14 amino acids. The CDR3 reads CSARDWQGAHEQYF. As DNA, the CDR3 is TGCAGTGCTAGAGATTGGCAGGGGGCCCACGAGCAGTACTTC.

The J gene is TRBJ1-1, the V gene TRBV2; unclear D gene. Germline CDR1 SNHLY, CDR2 FYNNEI. The CDR3 is 15 amino acids. With 2 bases removed from V and 6 bases from J, the gap between germline ends came to 16 bases. DNA of the CDR3: TGTGCCAGCAGTGAATCCCCCATTATATTCTCTGAAGCTTTCTTT. This translates into CASSESPIIFSEAFF.

This clonotype has at least ten counts. CDR3 amino acids: CASSQPSGATGELFF. The CDR3 DNA reads as TGTGCCAGCAGCCAACCGAGCGGGGCAACCGGGGAGCTGTTTTTT. This chain links TRBV4-2 with TRBJ2-2, with 7 bases identical to TRBD2. The V segment lost 2 bases and the J segment 5 bases; nucleotides outside the gene matches: 5. The germline CDR1 and CDR2 sequences are LGHNA and YNFKEQ. The CDR3 extends over 15 amino acids.

This clonotype was detected ten times or more. The rearrangement links TRBV6-1 to TRBJ2-3, with D perhaps matching TRBD1 (6 bases). Trimming shortened V by 6 bases and J by 0 bases, and 16 bases separated the two germline ends. The length of the CDR3 is 16 residues. Germline CDR1 MNHNS, CDR2 SASEGT. In nucleotides, the CDR3 is TGTGCCAGCAGGCCCTACCGGGACAAGAGCACAGATACGCAGTATTTT. Amino acids: CASRPYRDKSTDTQYF.

This rearrangement joins TRBV7-2 to TRBJ1-2; D is ambiguous. The CDR3 runs 13 residues. Germline V CDR1 and CDR2: SGHTA, FQGNSA. The V and J ends lost 4 bases and 0 bases respectively, with 6 bases between them. The CDR3 region is CASSSTANYGYTF. CDR3 DNA: TGTGCCAGCAGCTCCACAGCTAACTATGGCTACACCTTC.

A remark on this clonotype: An end of the junction does not agree with germline; a read error may underlie this. The CDR3 DNA reads TGCACCGTTTACGTGGGACAGACGAACACCGGGGAGCTGCTTTTT. Its protein product is CTVYVGQTNTGELLF. The chain links TRBV29-1 to TRBJ2-2, with 7 bases aligning to TRBD1. Germline loops: CDR1 SQVTM, CDR2 ANQGSEA. The CDR3 consists of 15 residues.